The clone carrying this T cell receptor (beta chain) was recorded many times. Its antigen is undetermined. Germline CDR1 MNHNS, CDR2 SASEGT. V was clipped by 0 bases and J by 1 base, with 10 bases between them. The CDR3 length is 15 residues. Isolated PBMCs totaled at least 7 million in each sample. Next came a second PCR, run for about 6 to 11 cycles, which used a sample-barcoded 5' primer along with a J-beta primer mix. TCRdb itself ran the 5' RACE reads through MiXCR, one entry per CDR3 protein. The data contain about 590,000 distinct CDR3 sequences, roughly 31% of them seen just once; the ten biggest clones take up approximately 15%. This record belongs to a study of blood T cells in healthy people across ages. Study at large: About one barcoded TCR beta cDNA was captured per two T cells. Points from the study as a whole: Naive T cell percentage showed a strong correlation with TCR beta diversity. Naive CD4+ cells and diversity were both higher in long-lived donors than in aged donors.

This chain joins TRBV6-1 and TRBJ2-7; D is perhaps TRBD1 (5 bases). The sequencing sample was made of blood. This clonotype originated in a woman at least 80 years old in good health. The CDR3 protein is CASSEAQGSSYEQYF. CDR3 bases: TGTGCCAGCAGTGAAGCGCAGGGATCTTCCTACGAGCAGTACTTC.